The next 21 T cell receptor beta chains were all read from a single sample in a study of blood T cell repertoires in COVID-19. Method: immunoSEQ multiplex PCR; TCRdb's copy keeps in-frame clones and lacks some. The sample records about 280,000 clones, roughly nine tenths being singletons. Material for sequencing was peripheral blood. The receptors here all came from a man aged 45 to 65 with acute or convalescent COVID-19.

This chain uses TRBV5-3 with TRBJ1-1, with D tentatively TRBD1 (6 bases). TRBV5-3 is assigned to the ORF class and has an uncertain function. The CDR3 totals 17 residues. V was trimmed by 10 bases and J by 1 base, leaving 26 bases between them. In DNA, the CDR3 is TGTGCCTCTAAGCGAACAGGGTCGGCGGCCCCGAACACTGAAGCTTTCTTT. Protein product: CASKRTGSAAPNTEAFF.

The rearrangement uses TRBV7-8 and TRBJ2-1, with 7 bases matching TRBD2. J lost 7 bases, V lost 7 bases, and 1 base had no gene match. This CDR3 is 11 amino acids long. CDR1 and CDR2 (germline): SGHVS, FQNEAQ. The DNA of the CDR3 is TGTGCCAGCACACTAGCGAATGAGCAGTTCTTC. Encoded protein: CASTLANEQFF. Full variable domain (missing parts from reference TRBV7-8 and TRBJ2-1): GAGVSQSPRYKVAKRGQDVALRCDPISGHVSLFWYQQALGQGPEFLTYFQNEAQLDKSGLPSDRFFAERPEGSVSTLKIQRTQQEDSAVYLCASTLANEQFFGPGTRLTVL.

This rearrangement joins TRBV6-2 or TRBV6-3 to TRBJ1-5; D is possibly TRBD1 (6 bases). The CDR3 is made up of 17 amino acids. From germline, CDR1 is MNHEY and CDR2 SVGEGT. V was pared by 6 bases and J by 5 bases, with 23 bases between. The CDR3 region has the DNA TGTGCCAGCAGCCCTCTTGAGGAAGGGGGATATTATCAGCCCCAGCATTTT. It translates to CASSPLEEGGYYQPQHF.

The chain recombines TRBV5-5 with TRBJ2-7, with TRBD1 matching over 9 bases. The germline V gene has CDR1 SGHKS and CDR2 YYEKEE (reference sequence). The ends lost 4 bases at V and 5 bases at J; junction bases unmatched: 10. The CDR3 has 15 residues. This CDR3 is CASSGPGTGLHEQYF. In nucleotides, the CDR3 is TGTGCCAGCAGCGGACCCGGGACAGGGCTCCACGAGCAGTACTTC.

The CDR3 here is CASSVWDNTNTEAFF. The CDR3 DNA sequence: TGTGCCAGCAGCGTATGGGACAATACGAACACTGAAGCTTTCTTT. The chain is built from TRBV9 and TRBJ1-1; D might be TRBD1 (6 bases). The V and J ends lost 1 base and 1 base respectively, with 11 bases between them. The germline gives CDR1 SGDLS, CDR2 YYNGEE. The CDR3 loop spans 15 amino acids.

The V call is TRBV10-3, the J call TRBJ2-1; 10 positions agree with TRBD2. The CDR3 is made up of 15 amino acids. V was clipped by 0 bases and J by 6 bases; unmatched bases: 2. CDR1 ENHRY and CDR2 SYGVKD come from the germline V gene. The CDR3 DNA reads as TGTGCCATCAGTGAGTCAGCGGGGGGGCGCAATGAGCAGTTCTTC. It translates to CAISESAGGRNEQFF.

This clone showed up just once. The rearrangement uses TRBV19 and TRBJ2-5, with D perhaps TRBD2 (6 bases). Deletions cut 8 bases from V and 5 bases from J, with 9 bases between. The germline CDR1 and CDR2 sequences are LNHDA and SQIVND (reference sequence). The CDR3 length is 11 residues. As DNA, the CDR3 is TGTGCCAGTCGGGGGTGGGAGACCCAGTACTTC. This sequence encodes CASRGWETQYF. Full variable domain (rest looked up from reference TRBV19 and TRBJ2-5): DGGITQSPKYLFRKEGQNVTLSCEQNLNHDAMYWYRQDPGQGLRLIYYSQIVNDFQKGDIAEGYSVSREKKESFPLTVTSAQKNPTAFYLCASRGWETQYFGPGTRLLVL.

The chain links TRBV28 to TRBJ2-7, with 8 positions matching TRBD1. With 5 bases clipped from V and 6 bases from J, the junction kept 6 bases outside the gene matches. Germline V gene lookup returns CDR1 MDHEN and CDR2 SYDVKM. There are 13 residues in the CDR3. This chain's CDR3 is CASSLIRGREQYF. The DNA of the CDR3 is TGTGCCAGCAGTCTTATCAGGGGGCGCGAGCAGTACTTC.

The gene calls are TRBV7-9 and TRBJ1-2; TRBD1 matches at 9 bases. Looked up from germline, CDR1 is SEHNR and CDR2 is FQNEAQ (reference sequence). The CDR3 contains 14 residues. Unmatched junction bases numbered 4, after V lost 3 bases and J lost 5 bases. DNA for the CDR3: TGTGCCAGCAGCTTTTCGACAGGGGGGTATGGCTACACCTTC. This gives the protein CASSFSTGGYGYTF.

The V call is TRBV5-6, the J call TRBJ1-4; 8 positions match TRBD1. Germline assignment: CDR1 SGHDT and CDR2 YYEEEE. V dropped 4 bases and J dropped 1; count of bases not matched to a gene: 6. There are 16 residues in the CDR3. CDR3 coding DNA: TGTGCCAGCAGCCTAGGGACAGGCTTAACTAATGAAAAACTGTTTTTT. It codes for CASSLGTGLTNEKLFF.

V usage is TRBV29-1 and J usage is TRBJ2-7; 9 nucleotides line up with TRBD1. Germline CDR1 SQVTM, CDR2 ANQGSEA. This CDR3 contains 12 residues. J was trimmed by 4 bases and V by 4 bases; bases with no gene match: 2. CDR3 loop: CSVADRGYEQYF. CDR3 in DNA: TGCAGCGTTGCCGACAGGGGGTACGAGCAGTACTTC.

The rearrangement links TRBV7-2 to TRBJ1-4; D not certain. The CDR3 length is 14 residues. V was shortened by 10 bases and J by 7 bases, with 19 bases between the two germline ends. The germline gives CDR1 SGHTA, CDR2 FQGNSA. Here the CDR3 reads CATNRGGEFEKLFF. In DNA, the CDR3 is TGTGCCACCAACCGGGGTGGCGAGTTTGAAAAACTGTTTTTT.

V and J are TRBV4-1 and TRBJ2-7; 7 bases fit TRBD2. The V segment lost 5 bases and the J segment 2 bases; nucleotides outside the gene matches: 6. Germline CDR1 and CDR2: MGHRA and YSYEKL. This CDR3 has 14 residues. Written as DNA, the CDR3 is TGCGCCAGCAGCGGTACAGCGGGGCCCTACGAGCAGTACTTC. Its protein is CASSGTAGPYEQYF.

V and J are TRBV7-9 and TRBJ1-2; D unclear. The length of the CDR3 is 13 residues. V lost 2 bases to trimming and J lost 7 bases, with 11 bases between them. CDR1 SEHNR and CDR2 FQNEAQ come from the germline V gene (reference sequence). Written as DNA, the CDR3 is TGTGCCAGCAGCTTATCGGAGGGTTCTGGCTACACCTTC. Its protein is CASSLSEGSGYTF.

This sequence joins TRBV5-1 and TRBJ1-1, with D uncertain. The CDR3 is 15 amino acids. CDR1 and CDR2 from the germline V gene are SGHRS and YFSETQ. Between the trimmed V and J ends, which lost 0 bases and 2 bases, there was a span of 11 bases. CDR3 in amino acids: CASSLAGVSNTEAFF. The CDR3 coding sequence is TGCGCCAGCAGCTTGGCCGGGGTTTCCAACACTGAAGCTTTCTTT.

The chain links TRBV18 to TRBJ1-1; 7 bases are a match to TRBD1. Germline trimming cut 4 bases from V and 8 bases from J; bases unmatched to any gene: 10. This CDR3 has 14 residues. Germline lookup yields CDR1 KGHSH and CDR2 LQKENI. In nucleotides, the CDR3 is TGTGCCAGCTCACTGGCCGACAGGGCATCCGAAGCTTTCTTT. This codes for CASSLADRASEAFF.

The chain joins TRBV29-1 to TRBJ1-4; 9 bases match TRBD1. The CDR3 totals 14 residues. V lost 6 bases to trimming and J lost 7 bases; unmatched junction nucleotides: 9. Germline values: CDR1 SQVTM, CDR2 ANQGSEA. The CDR3 DNA reads as TGCAGCGTCCATACCGGGACAGGGCGTGAAAAACTGTTTTTT. Protein sequence: CSVHTGTGREKLFF.

With respect to this clone: This CDR3 is also generated by other DNA sequences in the sample. The V call is TRBV18, the J call TRBJ2-2; possible D gene TRBD1, 5 bases. Germline V gives CDR1 KGHSH, CDR2 LQKENI. Trimming took 1 base from V and 2 from J, leaving 8 bases between them. This CDR3 comprises 15 residues. The CDR3 loop is CASSPRQGNTGELFF. The CDR3 DNA follows: TGTGCCAGCTCACCACGGCAGGGAAACACCGGGGAGCTGTTTTTT.

The chain employs TRBV4-2 and TRBJ2-2, with D perhaps TRBD1 (5 bases). From germline, CDR1 is LGHNA and CDR2 YNFKEQ. V lost 2 bases to trimming and J lost 1 base, with 5 bases between them. This CDR3 is 14 amino acids long. Here the CDR3 reads CASSQQGNTGELFF. CDR3 nucleotide sequence: TGTGCCAGCAGCCAACAGGGGAACACCGGGGAGCTGTTTTTT.

This chain joins TRBV4-2 and TRBJ2-2, with 7 bases matching TRBD2. J was trimmed by 4 bases and V by 1 base; bases with no gene match: 18. CDR1 is LGHNA and CDR2 is YNFKEQ in the germline V gene. This CDR3 region has 20 residues. In nucleotides, the CDR3 is TGTGCCAGCAGCCAAGTAACTGGCGGGGGTGATCCCCCGAGCACCGGGGAGCTGTTTTTT. Its protein product is CASSQVTGGGDPPSTGELFF.

The genes are TRBV30 and TRBJ2-7, with D perhaps TRBD2 (6 bases). Germline V CDR1 and CDR2: GTSNPN, SVGIG (reference sequence). Trimming removed 5 bases from V and 6 bases from J, with 14 bases in between. The CDR3 consists of 12 residues. The CDR3 loop reads CAWGRGTAEQYF. The DNA of the CDR3 is TGTGCCTGGGGGCGGGGTACCGCCGAGCAGTACTTC.